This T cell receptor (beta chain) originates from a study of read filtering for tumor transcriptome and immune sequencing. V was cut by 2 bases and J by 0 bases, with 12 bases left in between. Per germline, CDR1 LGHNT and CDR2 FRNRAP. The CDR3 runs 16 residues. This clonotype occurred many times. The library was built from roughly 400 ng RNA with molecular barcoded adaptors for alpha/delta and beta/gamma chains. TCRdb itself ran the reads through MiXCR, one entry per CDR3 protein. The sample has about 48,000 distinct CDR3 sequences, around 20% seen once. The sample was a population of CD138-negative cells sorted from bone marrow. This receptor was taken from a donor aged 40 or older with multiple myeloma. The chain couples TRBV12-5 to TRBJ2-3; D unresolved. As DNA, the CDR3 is TGTGCTAGTGGTTTGATAAGGGTCCGAAGCACAGATACGCAGTATTTT. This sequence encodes CASGLIRVRSTDTQYF.